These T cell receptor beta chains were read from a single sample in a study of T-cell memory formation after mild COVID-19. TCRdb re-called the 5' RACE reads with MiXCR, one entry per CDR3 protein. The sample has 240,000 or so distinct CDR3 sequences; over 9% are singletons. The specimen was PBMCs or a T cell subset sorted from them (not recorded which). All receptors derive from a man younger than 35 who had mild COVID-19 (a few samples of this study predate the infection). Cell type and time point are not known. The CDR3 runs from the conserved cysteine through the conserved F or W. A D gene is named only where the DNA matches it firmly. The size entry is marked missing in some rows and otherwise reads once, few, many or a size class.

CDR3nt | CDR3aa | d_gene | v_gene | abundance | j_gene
TGCAGTGCTAGTGGTCACAATGAGCAGTTCTTC | CSASGHNEQFF | NA | TRBV20-1 | few | TRBJ2-1
TGTGCCAGCAGTCGCATCCCTAGCGTCGGGGACAATGAGCAGTTCTTC | CASSRIPSVGDNEQFF | NA | TRBV6-5 | NA | TRBJ2-1
TGTGCCAGCAGCCCTAGACGGGAATCAAGCGGCTACACCTTC | CASSPRRESSGYTF | NA | TRBV12-3/TRBV12-4 | NA | TRBJ1-2
TGTGCCAGCAGCCAGGACCAACACCCGGTTTACGAGCAGTACTTC | CASSQDQHPVYEQYF | NA | TRBV7-6 | NA | TRBJ2-7
TGTGCCAGCAGTGCCCGAGCGGGTAGCACAGATACGCAGTATTTT | CASSARAGSTDTQYF | NA | TRBV2 | few | TRBJ2-3
TGTGCCAGCAGCCAAGGATCGGGGCCCAACAATGAGCAGTTCTTC | CASSQGSGPNNEQFF | NA | TRBV4-2 | few | TRBJ2-1
TGTGCCAGCAGCCCTAGGGGGTCTCATGGCTACACCTTC | CASSPRGSHGYTF | NA | TRBV5-6 | many | TRBJ1-2
TGCGCCAGCAGCTTGATGGCGGGGAACTCCTACGAGCAGTACTTC | CASSLMAGNSYEQYF | NA | TRBV5-1 | few | TRBJ2-7
TGCGCCAGCAGCAGGGGGCCGGGGTCAGATACGCAGTATTTT | CASSRGPGSDTQYF | TRBD1 | TRBV5-1 | NA | TRBJ2-3
TGTGCCAGCAGCTACTCCGCAGATACGCAGTATTTT | CASSYSADTQYF | NA | TRBV7-9 | many | TRBJ2-3
TGCGCCAGCAGCCAAGATAAAGGACAGGGAGTACCAGATACGCAGTATTTT | CASSQDKGQGVPDTQYF | TRBD1 | TRBV4-1 | NA | TRBJ2-3
TGTGCCAGCAGTTTCGTTCGGACACCCACAGATACGCAGTATTTT | CASSFVRTPTDTQYF | NA | TRBV6-5 | few | TRBJ2-3
TGTGCCAGCAGGGACAGGGAGGGTTATAGCAATCAGCCCCAGCATTTT | CASRDREGYSNQPQHF | TRBD1 | TRBV2 | many | TRBJ1-5
TGCAGCGTTGAAGGGACAGGGGGGGACTATGGCTACACCTTC | CSVEGTGGDYGYTF | TRBD1 | TRBV29-1 | NA | TRBJ1-2
TGTGCCAGCAGCGTAGTGGCAGGTGCCACCTACGAGCAGTACTTC | CASSVVAGATYEQYF | NA | TRBV9 | many | TRBJ2-7
TGTGCCTGGAGCCCCCAGACAGGAGAAGCTTTCTTT | CAWSPQTGEAFF | NA | TRBV30 | NA | TRBJ1-1
TGTGCCAGCAGCCAAGATCGTTGGGGATTGGTTAACTATGGCTACACCTTC | CASSQDRWGLVNYGYTF | NA | TRBV3-1 | few | TRBJ1-2
TGCAGCGTTGAGACCAATGGCTACACCTTC | CSVETNGYTF | NA | TRBV29-1 | NA | TRBJ1-2
TGTGCCAGCAGCTTAAATCCCCCAGCAACTAATGAAAAACTGTTTTTT | CASSLNPPATNEKLFF | NA | TRBV7-2 | NA | TRBJ1-4
TGCAGCCTGCGTGGTGGGGGTATAAGAGATACGCAGTATTTT | CSLRGGGIRDTQYF | NA | TRBV29-1 | few | TRBJ2-3
TGTGCCAGTAGTATCGCGAGGAGTGAAGCTTTCTTT | CASSIARSEAFF | NA | TRBV19 | few | TRBJ1-1
TGTGCCACAAAACAGCCTAACCTGAACACTGAAGCTTTCTTT | CATKQPNLNTEAFF | NA | TRBV7-8 | few | TRBJ1-1
TGCAGTGCTAAGACCCGGGACAATATCCCGAAATGGTGCTTCTTT | CSAKTRDNIPKWCFF | NA | TRBV20-1 | many | TRBJ1-1
TGTGCCAGCAAAGCCGGGACAATTGGAAACAATGAGCAGTTCTTC | CASKAGTIGNNEQFF | NA | TRBV7-9 | many | TRBJ2-1
TGTGCCAGCAGTGAAGGCCCGGGCACTGAAGCTTTCTTT | CASSEGPGTEAFF | NA | TRBV2 | many | TRBJ1-1
TGTGCCAGCAGCTACAGGGGGCGCCGGGACGAGCAGTACTTC | CASSYRGRRDEQYF | NA | TRBV21-1 | few | TRBJ2-7
TGTGCCAGCAGTCCACTCGGCACGAACACCGGGGAGCTGTTTTTT | CASSPLGTNTGELFF | NA | TRBV12-3/TRBV12-4 | NA | TRBJ2-2
TGCGCCAGCAGAACCCAAGGAGATAATTCACCCCTCCACTTT | CASRTQGDNSPLHF | NA | TRBV5-1 | many | TRBJ1-6
TGCAGTGCTAGAGGGGGCACAGATACGCAGTATTTT | CSARGGTDTQYF | NA | TRBV20-1 | many | TRBJ2-3
TGTGCCAGCAGCTTCTCTTTCACGCGGCCCCTCCACTTT | CASSFSFTRPLHF | NA | TRBV5-4 | NA | TRBJ1-6
TGTGCCAGCAGCCCCTCTGAGTCGAAGGGTGGCTACACCTTC | CASSPSESKGGYTF | NA | TRBV7-8 | NA | TRBJ1-2
TGCGCCAGCAGCCAAGGCAGGGGCGGCGAGCAGTACTTC | CASSQGRGGEQYF | NA | TRBV4-3 | NA | TRBJ2-7
TGTGCCACCAGTGATACCGGACAGGGAGCAGATACGCAGTATTTT | CATSDTGQGADTQYF | TRBD1 | TRBV24-1 | NA | TRBJ2-3
TGTGCCAGCACCCTATCCGACAGGGGCAATGGCTACACCTTC | CASTLSDRGNGYTF | TRBD1 | TRBV11-2 | few | TRBJ1-2
TGTGCCAGCAGCTTAGTTTGGGACACTCGCTCCGATCAGCCCCAGCATTTT | CASSLVWDTRSDQPQHF | NA | TRBV7-2 | NA | TRBJ1-5
TGCGCCAGCAGCTTGGTACCGAGCTCTGGAAACACCATATATTTT | CASSLVPSSGNTIYF | NA | TRBV5-1 | NA | TRBJ1-3
TGTGCCAGCAGCCAACAAAACCCTCAGGGAAGTAATAATGAAAAACTGTTTTTT | CASSQQNPQGSNNEKLFF | NA | TRBV3-1 | NA | TRBJ1-4
TGTGCCAGCAGTTTATCAGAGGGGAGTGGCTACACCTTC | CASSLSEGSGYTF | NA | TRBV27 | few | TRBJ1-2
TGCAGTGCTAGAGGACTCGGGGGGGGGTTTACAGATACGCAGTATTTT | CSARGLGGGFTDTQYF | TRBD2 | TRBV20-1 | NA | TRBJ2-3
TGTGCCAGCAGCCCGACAGGGCTGGGAGAAAAACTGTTTTTT | CASSPTGLGEKLFF | TRBD1 | TRBV7-9 | few | TRBJ1-4